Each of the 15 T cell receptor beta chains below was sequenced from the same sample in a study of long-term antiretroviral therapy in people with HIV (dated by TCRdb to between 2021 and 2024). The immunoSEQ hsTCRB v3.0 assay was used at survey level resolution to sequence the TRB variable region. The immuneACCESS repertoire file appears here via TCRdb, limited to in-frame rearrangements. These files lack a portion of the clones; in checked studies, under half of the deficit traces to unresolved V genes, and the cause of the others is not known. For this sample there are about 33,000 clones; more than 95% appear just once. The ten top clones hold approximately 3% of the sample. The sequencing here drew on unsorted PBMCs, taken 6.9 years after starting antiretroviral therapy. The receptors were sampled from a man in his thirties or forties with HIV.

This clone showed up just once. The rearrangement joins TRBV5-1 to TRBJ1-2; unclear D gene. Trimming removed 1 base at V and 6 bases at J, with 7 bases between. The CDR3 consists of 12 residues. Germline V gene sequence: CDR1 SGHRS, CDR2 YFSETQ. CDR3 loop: CASSLSSHGYTF. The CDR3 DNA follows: TGCGCCAGCAGCTTGTCCAGCCATGGCTACACCTTC. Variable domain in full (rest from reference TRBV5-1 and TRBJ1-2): KAGVTQTPRYLIKTRGQQVTLSCSPISGHRSVSWYQQTPGQGLQFLFEYFSETQRNKGNFPGRFSGRQFSNSRSEMNVSTLELGDSALYLCASSLSSHGYTFGSGTRLTVV.

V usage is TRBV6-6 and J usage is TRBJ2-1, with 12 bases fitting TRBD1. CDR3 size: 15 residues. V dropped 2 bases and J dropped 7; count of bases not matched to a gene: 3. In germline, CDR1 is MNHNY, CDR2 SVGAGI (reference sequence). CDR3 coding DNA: TGTGCCAGCAGTTACCGGGACAGGGGGCCAAATGAGCAGTTCTTC. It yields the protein CASSYRDRGPNEQFF.

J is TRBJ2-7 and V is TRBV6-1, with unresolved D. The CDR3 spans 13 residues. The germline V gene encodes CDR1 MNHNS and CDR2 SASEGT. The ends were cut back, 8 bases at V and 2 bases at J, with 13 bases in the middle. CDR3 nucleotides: TGTGCCAGCCAACCTACGGCCCCCTACGAGCAGTACTTC. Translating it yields CASQPTAPYEQYF.

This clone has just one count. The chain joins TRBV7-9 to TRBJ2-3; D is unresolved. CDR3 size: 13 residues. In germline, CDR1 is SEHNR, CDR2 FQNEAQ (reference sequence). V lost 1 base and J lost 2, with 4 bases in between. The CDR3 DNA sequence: TGTGCCAGCAGCTTAGTGGTCACAGATACGCAGTATTTT. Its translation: CASSLVVTDTQYF. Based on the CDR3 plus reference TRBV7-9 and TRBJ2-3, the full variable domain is DTGVSQNPRHKITKRGQNVTFRCDPISEHNRLYWYRQTLGQGPEFLTYFQNEAQLEKSRLLSDRFSAERPKGSFSTLEIQRTEQGDSAMYLCASSLVVTDTQYFGPGTRLTVL.

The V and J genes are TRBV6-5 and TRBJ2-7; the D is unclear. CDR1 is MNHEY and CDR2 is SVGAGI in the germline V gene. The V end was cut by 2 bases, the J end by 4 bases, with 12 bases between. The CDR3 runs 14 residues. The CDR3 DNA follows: TGTGCCAGCAGTTACGAACAGACGAAGTACGAGCAGTACTTC. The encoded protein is CASSYEQTKYEQYF.

The CDR3 reads CAISEVGLAGNEYF. In nucleotides, the CDR3 is TGTGCCATCAGTGAAGTTGGACTAGCGGGAAACGAGTACTTC. J is TRBJ2-7 and V is TRBV10-3, with 12 bases that match TRBD2. CDR1 ENHRY and CDR2 SYGVKD come from the germline V gene. The J segment lost 11 bases and the V segment lost 3 bases, leaving 8 bases of the junction unmatched. The CDR3 spans 14 residues.

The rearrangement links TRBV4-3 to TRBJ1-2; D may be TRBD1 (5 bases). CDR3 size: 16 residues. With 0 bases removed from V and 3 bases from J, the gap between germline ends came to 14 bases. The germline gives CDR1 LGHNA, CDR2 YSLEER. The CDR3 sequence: CASSQDSRGWDYGYTF. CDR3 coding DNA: TGCGCCAGCAGCCAAGATTCCCGGGGCTGGGACTATGGCTACACCTTC.

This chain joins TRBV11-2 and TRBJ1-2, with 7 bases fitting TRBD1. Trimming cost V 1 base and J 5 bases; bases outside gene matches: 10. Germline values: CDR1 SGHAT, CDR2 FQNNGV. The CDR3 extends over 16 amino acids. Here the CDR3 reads CASSLALAGGGYGYTF. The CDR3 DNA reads TGTGCCAGCAGCTTAGCCTTGGCAGGGGGAGGGTATGGCTACACCTTC.

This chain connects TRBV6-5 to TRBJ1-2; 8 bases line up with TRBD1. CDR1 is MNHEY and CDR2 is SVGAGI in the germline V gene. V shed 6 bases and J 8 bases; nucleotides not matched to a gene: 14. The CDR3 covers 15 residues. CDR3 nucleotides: TGTGCCAGCAGCCAGACCTCCGGACAGGGCGAGGGCTACACCTTC. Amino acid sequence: CASSQTSGQGEGYTF.

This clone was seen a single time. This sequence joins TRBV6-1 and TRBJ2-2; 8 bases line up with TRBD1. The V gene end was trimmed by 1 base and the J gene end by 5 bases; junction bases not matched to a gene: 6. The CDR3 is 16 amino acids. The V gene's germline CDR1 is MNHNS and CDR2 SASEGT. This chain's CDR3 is CASSEGYRGDTGELFF. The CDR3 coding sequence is TGTGCCAGCAGTGAAGGGTACAGGGGGGATACCGGGGAGCTGTTTTTT.

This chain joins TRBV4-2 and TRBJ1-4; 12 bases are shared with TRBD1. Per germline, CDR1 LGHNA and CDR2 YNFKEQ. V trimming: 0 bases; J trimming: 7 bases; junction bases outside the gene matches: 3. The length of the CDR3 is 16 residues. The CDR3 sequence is CASSQEGQGAGEKLFF. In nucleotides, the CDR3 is TGTGCCAGCAGCCAAGAGGGACAGGGGGCGGGTGAAAAACTGTTTTTT.

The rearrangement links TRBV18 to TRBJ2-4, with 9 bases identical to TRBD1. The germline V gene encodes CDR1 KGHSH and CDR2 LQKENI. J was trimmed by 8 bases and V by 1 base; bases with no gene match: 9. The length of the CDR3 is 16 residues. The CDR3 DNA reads TGTGCCAGCTCACCACTGGGACAGGGATCGCGATACATTCAGTACTTC. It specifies CASSPLGQGSRYIQYF.

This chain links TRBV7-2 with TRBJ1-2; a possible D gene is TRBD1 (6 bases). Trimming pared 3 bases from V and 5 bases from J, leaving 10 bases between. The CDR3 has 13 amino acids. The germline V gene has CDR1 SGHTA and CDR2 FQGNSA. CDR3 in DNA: TGTGCCAGCAGCTTGATGAGGGGGTATGGCTACACCTTC. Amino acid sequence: CASSLMRGYGYTF. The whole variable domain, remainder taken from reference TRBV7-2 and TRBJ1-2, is GAGVSQSPSNKVTEKGKDVELRCDPISGHTALYWYRQSLGQGLEFLIYFQGNSAPDKSGLPSDRFSAERTGGSVSTLTIQRTQQEDSAVYLCASSLMRGYGYTFGSGTRLTVV.

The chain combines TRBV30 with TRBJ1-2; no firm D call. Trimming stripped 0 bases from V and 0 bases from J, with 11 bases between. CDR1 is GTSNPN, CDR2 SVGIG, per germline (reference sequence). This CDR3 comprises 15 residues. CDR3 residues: CAWSVRSMANYGYTF. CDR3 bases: TGTGCCTGGAGTGTACGCTCCATGGCTAACTATGGCTACACCTTC.

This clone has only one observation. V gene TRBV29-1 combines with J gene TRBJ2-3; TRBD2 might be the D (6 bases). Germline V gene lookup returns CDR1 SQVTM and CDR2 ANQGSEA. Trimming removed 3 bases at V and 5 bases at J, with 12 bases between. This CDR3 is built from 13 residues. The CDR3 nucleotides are TGCAGCGTTGATGGTAGCGGAATAGATACGCAGTATTTT. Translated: CSVDGSGIDTQYF.